The 23 T cell receptor beta chains below were found in one sample sequenced in a study of T cell repertoires in cytomegalovirus infection. TCRdb re-analysed the reads in MiXCR, keeping a single row per CDR3 protein. The sample yields 700,000 to 950,000 distinct CDR3 sequences, approximately 30% seen once. These receptors have no identified antigens. The sequenced sample was cultured CD8+ T cells from PBMCs, obtained from culture after CMV antigen stimulation. These receptor sequences come from a human donor in good health (CMV status not recorded). Some clones in this sample may be carry-over from other donors' samples.

In DNA, the CDR3 is TGTGCCAGCAGCTTAGTGGGACAGGGCGTCGAGACCCAGTACTTC. Its protein product is CASSLVGQGVETQYF. The chain recombines TRBV7-9 with TRBJ2-5; TRBD1 matches at 9 bases. The V gene's germline CDR1 is SEHNR and CDR2 FQNEAQ (reference sequence). The junction had 5 bases not matched to a gene; V was cut back by 1 base and J by 5 bases. This CDR3 has 15 amino acids.

The chain couples TRBV5-5 to TRBJ2-1, with D possibly called TRBD1 or TRBD2 (5 bases each). This CDR3 is 15 amino acids long. V lost 4 bases and J lost 8, with 19 bases in between. Germline V gene lookup returns CDR1 SGHKS and CDR2 YYEKEE (reference sequence). The CDR3 bases are TGTGCCAGCAGCCCTATTCCTTACGGGGCGGATGAGCAGTTCTTC. Translated: CASSPIPYGADEQFF.

This clonotype has more than one count but fewer than ten. V and J are TRBV25-1 and TRBJ2-1; 8 bases fit TRBD2. In germline, CDR1 is MGHDK, CDR2 SYGVNS. Trimming took 1 base from V and 5 from J; bases not matched to a gene: 10. The CDR3 extends over 17 amino acids. The CDR3 sequence is CASSELPQAGENNEQFF. CDR3 sequence (DNA): TGTGCCAGCAGTGAATTGCCTCAAGCGGGGGAGAACAATGAGCAGTTCTTC.

The chain joins TRBV19 to TRBJ1-1; D ambiguous. V lost 2 bases to trimming and J lost 0 bases, with 7 bases between them. This CDR3 is built from 14 residues. Looked up from germline, CDR1 is LNHDA and CDR2 is SQIVND (reference sequence). For the CDR3, the DNA is TGTGCCAGTAGTATAAGAGGTATGAACACTGAAGCTTTCTTT. It specifies CASSIRGMNTEAFF.

The V call is TRBV5-1, the J call TRBJ2-3; 10 nucleotides agree with TRBD2. CDR3 length equals 15 residues. Germline values: CDR1 SGHRS, CDR2 YFSETQ. The V gene end was trimmed by 3 bases and the J gene end by 4 bases; junction bases not matched to a gene: 5. The DNA for the CDR3 is TGCGCCAGCAGCTCCGAGCGGGGGGGCCCAGATACGCAGTATTTT. Protein sequence: CASSSERGGPDTQYF.

The chain employs TRBV12-3 or TRBV12-4 and TRBJ1-6; 12 bases fit TRBD1. The CDR3 consists of 16 residues. V shed 4 bases and J 12 bases; nucleotides not matched to a gene: 10. The DNA of the CDR3 is TGTGCCAGCAGTTCAGCCGGGACAGGGGGCTTTTTACCCCTCCACTTT. Translated, it gives CASSSAGTGGFLPLHF.

The chain combines TRBV6-1 with TRBJ2-1, with a possible D match to TRBD1 (5 bases). The length of the CDR3 is 12 residues. Germline CDR1 MNHNS, CDR2 SASEGT. V lost 5 bases and J 7 bases, leaving 9 bases between the germline ends. The CDR3 protein is CASSFRVNEQFF. In DNA, the CDR3 is TGTGCCAGCAGTTTCAGGGTAAATGAGCAGTTCTTC.

The chain carries TRBV7-9 and TRBJ2-7; 7 bases align to TRBD2. Germline V gene sequence: CDR1 SEHNR, CDR2 FQNEAQ (reference sequence). The ends lost 6 bases at V and 3 bases at J; junction bases unmatched: 5. This CDR3 spans 13 amino acids. CDR3 nucleotides: TGTGCCAGCAGGGGGGGGTCCAACTACGAGCAGTACTTC. Its protein is CASRGGSNYEQYF. The full variable domain, with the rest looked up from reference TRBV7-9 and TRBJ2-7, is DTGVSQNPRHKITKRGQNVTFRCDPISEHNRLYWYRQTLGQGPEFLTYFQNEAQLEKSRLLSDRFSAERPKGSFSTLEIQRTEQGDSAMYLCASRGGSNYEQYFGPGTRLTVT.

This clonotype was found once. The CDR3 here is CASSLETSADTQYF. The CDR3 nucleotides read TGTGCCAGCAGCTTGGAAACTAGTGCAGATACGCAGTATTTT. V and J are TRBV5-6 and TRBJ2-3; possibly TRBD2 for D (5 bases). The CDR3 covers 14 residues. V lost 0 bases and J 4 bases, leaving 9 bases between the germline ends. CDR1 SGHDT and CDR2 YYEEEE come from the germline V gene.

The CDR3 DNA reads as TGCGCCAGCAGCCAAGAATCCCCTTGGGATTCCTATGGCTACACCTTC. This encodes CASSQESPWDSYGYTF. This rearrangement joins TRBV4-1 to TRBJ1-2, with no clear D. Germline assignment: CDR1 MGHRA and CDR2 YSYEKL. The CDR3 contains 16 residues. V was shortened by 0 bases and J by 4 bases, with 15 bases between the two germline ends.

The chain recombines TRBV4-1 with TRBJ2-5; 7 nucleotides match TRBD2. CDR1 and CDR2 (germline): MGHRA, YSYEKL. The ends lost 1 base at V and 1 base at J; junction bases unmatched: 3. The CDR3 sequence is 15 residues long. The CDR3, as DNA: TGCGCCAGCAGCCAAGGATGGGGGGGCCAAGAGACCCAGTACTTC. This encodes CASSQGWGGQETQYF.

This clonotype was counted a few times. The V gene is TRBV12-3 or TRBV12-4, the J gene TRBJ1-3; 7 nucleotides match TRBD1. The V segment lost 7 bases and the J segment 0 bases; nucleotides outside the gene matches: 15. The CDR3 spans 18 residues. CDR3 amino acids: CASIFKAGGTSSGNTIYF. The CDR3 nucleotides are TGTGCCAGCATCTTTAAAGCAGGGGGTACCTCCTCTGGAAACACCATATATTTT.

The J gene is TRBJ1-4, the V gene TRBV14, with D perhaps matching TRBD1 (5 bases). Trimming removed 0 bases at V and 10 bases at J, with 12 bases between. The CDR3 spans 14 residues. Looked up from germline, CDR1 is SGHDN and CDR2 is FVKESK. The CDR3: CASSQEGTMRKLFF. The CDR3 coding sequence is TGTGCCAGCAGCCAAGAAGGGACGATGAGAAAACTGTTTTTT.

The gene calls are TRBV27 and TRBJ2-3; weak D call: TRBD2 (5 bases). Germline lookup yields CDR1 MNHEY and CDR2 SMNVEV (reference sequence). Trimming took 5 bases from V and 2 from J, leaving 11 bases between them. CDR3 length: 14 residues. The chain's CDR3 is CASSEEAPTDTQYF. CDR3 nucleotides: TGTGCCAGCAGTGAGGAGGCTCCCACAGATACGCAGTATTTT.

The rearrangement joins TRBV11-2 to TRBJ2-7; 9 bases align to TRBD1. The V and J ends lost 7 bases and 1 base, in that order; junction bases with no gene match: 5. The CDR3 has 14 residues. The germline V gene has CDR1 SGHAT and CDR2 FQNNGV. The CDR3 DNA sequence: TGTGCCAGCACCCTCGGGACAGGGTCCTACGAGCAGTACGTC. Protein sequence: CASTLGTGSYEQYV.

This clonotype has a single count. One base separates it from a far larger clone, so it is likely a read error. This chain connects TRBV11-1 to TRBJ1-1; D remains ambiguous. Trimming cost V 1 base and J 1 base, with 7 bases left between them. CDR1 is SGHAT, CDR2 FQDESV, per germline (reference sequence). The CDR3 covers 14 residues. The CDR3 DNA is TGTGCCAGCAGCTTAGTAGGGTGGAACACTGAAGCTTTCTTT. Translated, it gives CASSLVGWNTEAFF.

The J gene is TRBJ2-7, the V gene TRBV6-1, with 14 nucleotides matching TRBD2. CDR1 is MNHNS, CDR2 SASEGT, per germline. V was clipped by 5 bases and J by 2 bases; unmatched bases: 2. The CDR3 is 15 residues long. CDR3 region: CASSRGLAGAYEQYV. The CDR3 coding sequence is TGTGCCAGCAGTAGGGGACTAGCGGGAGCCTACGAGCAGTACGTC.

The CDR3 DNA reads as TGTGCCAGCTCAGGGGGTCCCCGGAATTCACCCCTCCACTTT. This encodes CASSGGPRNSPLHF. J is TRBJ1-6 and V is TRBV27; 7 bases are a match to TRBD1. Per germline, CDR1 MNHEY and CDR2 SMNVEV (reference sequence). This CDR3 spans 14 amino acids. Germline trimming cut 8 bases from V and 7 bases from J; bases unmatched to any gene: 8.

This clonotype was seen at least ten times. This rearrangement joins TRBV7-8 to TRBJ2-3; 10 nucleotides agree with TRBD2. The germline gives CDR1 SGHVS, CDR2 FQNEAQ. The CDR3 runs to 20 residues. The J segment lost 0 bases and the V segment lost 2 bases, leaving 14 bases of the junction unmatched. The CDR3 DNA follows: TGTGCCAGCAGCTTACCCAGCGGGGGGGCGCCCGGTTCTAGCACAGATACGCAGTATTTT. The encoded protein is CASSLPSGGAPGSSTDTQYF.

This clonotype was counted between two and nine times. V usage is TRBV10-3 and J usage is TRBJ2-1, with 11 bases lining up with TRBD2. The CDR3 spans 13 residues. CDR1 ENHRY and CDR2 SYGVKD come from the germline V gene. The V and J ends lost 6 bases and 9 bases, in that order; junction bases with no gene match: 4. The CDR3 nucleotides read TGTGCCATCAGGACTAGCGGGGAGGGTGAGCAGTTCTTC. Amino acid sequence: CAIRTSGEGEQFF.

This chain connects TRBV2 to TRBJ1-6; D is perhaps TRBD1 (5 bases). Germline CDR1 and CDR2: SNHLY and FYNNEI. The ends were cut back, 3 bases at V and 0 bases at J, with 15 bases in the middle. This CDR3 region has 18 residues. The CDR3 sequence is CASSDGGGLSSYNSPLHF. In DNA, the CDR3 is TGTGCCAGCAGTGACGGCGGGGGTTTAAGCTCCTATAATTCACCCCTCCACTTT.

The chain recombines TRBV6-5 with TRBJ1-5, with D unclear. Germline V gene lookup returns CDR1 MNHEY and CDR2 SVGAGI. The CDR3 is made up of 13 amino acids. The V end lost 2 bases, the J end lost 5 bases, and 7 bases lay between the germline ends. In nucleotides, the CDR3 is TGTGCCAGCAGTTACGGGTTAGATCAGCCCCAGCATTTT. Translating it yields CASSYGLDQPQHF.

The chain uses TRBV12-3 or TRBV12-4 and TRBJ2-1, with TRBD1 identical over 8 bases. V shed 8 bases and J 6 bases; nucleotides not matched to a gene: 9. The CDR3 consists of 14 residues. The DNA of the CDR3 is TGTGCCAGCGCCGTTCAGGGGGCAGGCAATGAGCAGTTCTTC. It yields the protein CASAVQGAGNEQFF.